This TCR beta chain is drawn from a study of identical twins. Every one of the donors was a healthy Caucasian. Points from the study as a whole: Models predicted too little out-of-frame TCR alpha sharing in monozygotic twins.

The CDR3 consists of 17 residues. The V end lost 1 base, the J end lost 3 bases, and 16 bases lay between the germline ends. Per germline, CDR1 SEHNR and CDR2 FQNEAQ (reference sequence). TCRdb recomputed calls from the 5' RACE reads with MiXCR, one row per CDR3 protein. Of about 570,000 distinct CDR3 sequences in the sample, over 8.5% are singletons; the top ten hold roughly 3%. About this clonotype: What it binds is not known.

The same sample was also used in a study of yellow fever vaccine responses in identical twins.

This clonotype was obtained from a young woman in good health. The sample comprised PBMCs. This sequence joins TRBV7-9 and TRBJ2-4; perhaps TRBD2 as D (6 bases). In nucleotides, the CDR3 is TGTGCCAGCAGCTTAGAAGGCGGCAGGAGGGGCAAAAACATTCAGTACTTC. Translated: CASSLEGGRRGKNIQYF.